This T cell receptor (beta chain) was sequenced for a study of T cell responses to AZD1222 COVID-19 vaccine. Study in general: Analyses pooled second doses at about 4 or about 12 weeks. Study results and caveats: The study reported that nearly half of spike-specific TCRs target unmutated variant regions. Spike-wide coverage was observed for vaccine-associated CD4 TCRs, with dominant responses at 160-218 and 743-854.

Libraries were prepared by immunoSEQ multiplex PCR; TCRdb keeps only in-frame clonotypes and omits some of them. The table has 100,000 or so clones, about 90% seen once. V was pared by 2 bases and J by 2 bases, with 5 bases of the junction left unmatched. Germline CDR1 reads KGHSH; CDR2 reads LQKENI. There are 17 residues in the CDR3. Remarks on this clone: As yet, its antigen is unknown.

The source material was peripheral blood, sampled on day 0 of AZD1222 vaccination. The origin of this receptor is an adult in good health. This chain links TRBV18 with TRBJ1-5; 11 nucleotides line up with TRBD1. The CDR3 loop reads CASSPGTGGAGNQPQHF. CDR3 coding DNA: TGTGCCAGCTCACCAGGGACAGGGGGTGCCGGCAATCAGCCCCAGCATTTT.